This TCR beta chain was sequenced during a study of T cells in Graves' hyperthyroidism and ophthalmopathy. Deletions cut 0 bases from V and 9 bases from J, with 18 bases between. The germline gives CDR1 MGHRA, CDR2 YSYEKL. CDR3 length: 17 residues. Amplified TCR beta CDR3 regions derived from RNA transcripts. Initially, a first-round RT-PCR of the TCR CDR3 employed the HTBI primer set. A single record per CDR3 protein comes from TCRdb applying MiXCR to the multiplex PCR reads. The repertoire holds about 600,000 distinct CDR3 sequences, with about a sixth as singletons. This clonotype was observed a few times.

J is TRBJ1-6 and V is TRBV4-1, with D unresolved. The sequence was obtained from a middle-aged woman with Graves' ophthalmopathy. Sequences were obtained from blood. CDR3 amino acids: CASSQETYGLTGSPLHF. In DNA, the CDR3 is TGCGCCAGCAGCCAAGAGACGTACGGCCTCACGGGTTCACCCCTCCACTTT.